The 20 T cell receptor beta chains presented below share a single source sample, sequenced in a study of cytotoxic CD8 clonotypes in ibrutinib-treated CLL. The assay was immunoSEQ multiplex PCR, and TCRdb's table has in-frame clones only and misses some. Of tens of thousands of clones in the sample, under 75% are singletons; the top ten hold 13%. The source was PBMCs, collected after 12 months of ibrutinib treatment. The receptors derive from a human donor with chronic lymphocytic leukemia.

The gene calls are TRBV6-5 and TRBJ1-1; perhaps TRBD1 as D (5 bases). This CDR3 has 15 residues. The germline V gene encodes CDR1 MNHEY and CDR2 SVGAGI. Between the trimmed V and J ends, which lost 5 bases and 0 bases, there was a span of 13 bases. This CDR3 reads CASSIRDRLNTEAFF. The CDR3 bases are TGTGCCAGCAGTATCCGGGACCGACTGAACACTGAAGCTTTCTTT.

The chain recombines TRBV2 with TRBJ1-6; no firm D call. V dropped 7 bases and J dropped 0 bases, with 13 bases sitting between them. Germline lookup yields CDR1 SNHLY and CDR2 FYNNEI. This CDR3 has 16 amino acids. CDR3 nucleotide sequence: TGTGCCAGCACGGTGGAGGGTAGCTCCTATAATTCACCCCTCCACTTT. Translation: CASTVEGSSYNSPLHF.

This clone came up a few times. The chain combines TRBV4-1 with TRBJ1-2; TRBD1 might be the D (6 bases). This CDR3 comprises 16 residues. Germline assignment: CDR1 MGHRA and CDR2 YSYEKL. V was cut by 4 bases and J by 6 bases, with 21 bases left in between. The chain's CDR3 is CASSPSDRLKVHGYTF. The CDR3 bases are TGCGCCAGCAGCCCTTCAGACAGGCTCAAAGTGCATGGCTACACCTTC.

The chain joins TRBV7-2 to TRBJ2-3; D unclear. The CDR3 contains 11 residues. Germline V gene lookup returns CDR1 SGHTA and CDR2 FQGNSA. The V end was cut by 4 bases, the J end by 2 bases, with 1 base between. The DNA for the CDR3 is TGTGCCAGCAGCTACACAGATACGCAGTATTTT. Its protein product is CASSYTDTQYF.

This clone was counted between two and nine times. The chain combines TRBV19 with TRBJ1-2; TRBD1 aligns across 7 bases. Germline V lookup: CDR1 LNHDA, CDR2 SQIVND (reference sequence). The CDR3 sequence is 13 residues long. The J segment lost 5 bases and the V segment lost 5 bases, leaving 5 bases of the junction unmatched. The CDR3 nucleotides read TGTGCCAGTAGTCTCGGGACAGTATATGGCTACACCTTC. This sequence encodes CASSLGTVYGYTF.

The chain joins TRBV7-9 to TRBJ2-3; possibly TRBD1 for D (6 bases). The CDR3 totals 15 residues. Germline assignment: CDR1 SEHNR and CDR2 FQNEAQ (reference sequence). V shed 1 base and J shed 1 base, with 9 bases lying between them. The CDR3 coding sequence is TGTGCCAGCAGCTTAGGGAGGACAGGCACAGATACGCAGTATTTT. Its protein is CASSLGRTGTDTQYF.

The chain is built from TRBV6-1 and TRBJ2-2, with TRBD1 as a possible D gene (7 bases). Trimming removed 2 bases from V and 5 bases from J, with 18 bases in between. This CDR3 is built from 17 residues. The germline V gene has CDR1 MNHNS and CDR2 SASEGT. CDR3 sequence (DNA): TGTGCCAGCAGTGAAAGGGGGGACAGCCTGGAGACCGGGGAGCTGTTTTTT. Amino acids: CASSERGDSLETGELFF.

The CDR3 DNA reads as TGTGCCAGCAGCTTCCGCAGGAGCGTGGGGTACGAGCAGTACTTC. This sequence encodes CASSFRRSVGYEQYF. The chain employs TRBV7-9 and TRBJ2-7, with no clear D. Trimming took 3 bases from V and 4 from J, leaving 16 bases between them. There are 15 residues in the CDR3. Germline CDR1 and CDR2: SEHNR and FQNEAQ (reference sequence).

The V gene is TRBV5-1, the J gene TRBJ2-7; perhaps TRBD2 as D (7 bases). This CDR3 spans 14 amino acids. V was cut by 3 bases and J by 5 bases, with 15 bases left in between. Germline CDR1 and CDR2: SGHRS and YFSETQ. The CDR3 region has the DNA TGCGCCAGCAGCTCCGTGAAAGGGGGGGACGAGCAGTACTTC. Protein product: CASSSVKGGDEQYF. Drawing the rest from reference TRBV5-1 and TRBJ2-7, the complete variable domain is KAGVTQTPRYLIKTRGQQVTLSCSPISGHRSVSWYQQTPGQGLQFLFEYFSETQRNKGNFPGRFSGRQFSNSRSEMNVSTLELGDSALYLCASSSVKGGDEQYFGPGTRLTVT.

The rearrangement joins TRBV4-1 to TRBJ2-1, with 7 bases that match TRBD2. Trimming took 3 bases from V and 1 from J; bases not matched to a gene: 3. The germline CDR1 and CDR2 sequences are MGHRA and YSYEKL. The CDR3 runs to 15 residues. The CDR3 loop reads CASSQVAGSYNEQFF. CDR3 bases: TGCGCCAGCAGCCAGGTAGCGGGTTCCTACAATGAGCAGTTCTTC.

A few counts support this clone. This chain connects TRBV4-2 to TRBJ1-1, with 9 bases fitting TRBD1. V shed 6 bases, J shed 7 bases, and the junction held 3 bases outside the gene matches. CDR3 size: 12 residues. Germline CDR1 is LGHNA and CDR2 is YNFKEQ. In DNA, the CDR3 is TGTGCCAGCAGTCGGGACAGGGTTGAAGCTTTCTTT. It yields the protein CASSRDRVEAFF.

The chain carries TRBV5-1 and TRBJ1-2; 10 positions match TRBD1. This CDR3 spans 13 amino acids. The germline CDR1 and CDR2 sequences are SGHRS and YFSETQ. V lost 4 bases and J lost 10; bases outside the gene matches: 7. The CDR3 loop reads CASSLRDRGDYTF. CDR3 bases: TGCGCCAGCAGCCTCCGGGACAGGGGAGACTACACCTTC.

This clone was detected once. The chain carries TRBV6-7 and TRBJ2-7, with D maybe TRBD2 (6 bases). TRBV6-7 is recorded as an ORF, its role being uncertain. The CDR3 length is 15 residues. V lost 2 bases to trimming and J lost 3 bases, with 14 bases between them. CDR3 DNA sequence: TGTGCCAGCAGTTACCGAGGGCAGGAGGGCTACGAGCAGTACTTC. As protein: CASSYRGQEGYEQYF.

V and J are TRBV28 and TRBJ1-6; D remains unclear. Trimming stripped 7 bases from V and 13 bases from J, with 20 bases between. Germline loops: CDR1 MDHEN, CDR2 SYDVKM. The CDR3 runs to 14 residues. This CDR3 is CASNPHKLTYPLHF. Written as DNA, the CDR3 is TGTGCCAGCAATCCCCACAAACTGACGTATCCCCTCCACTTT.

CDR3 DNA: TGCGCCAGCAGCCCACTACAGGGGGTTCTCGCCTACGAGCAGTACTTC. It is translated as CASSPLQGVLAYEQYF. The rearrangement uses TRBV4-1 and TRBJ2-7; 8 bases fit TRBD1. Germline V gene data show CDR1 as MGHRA and CDR2 as YSYEKL. The CDR3 covers 16 residues. The ends lost 4 bases at V and 2 bases at J; junction bases unmatched: 10.

This rearrangement joins TRBV7-3 to TRBJ2-2, with D possibly matching TRBD2 (5 bases). Germline assignment: CDR1 SGHTA and CDR2 FQGTGA. V gave up 4 bases and J gave up 2 bases, with 11 bases separating them. The CDR3 runs to 15 residues. The CDR3 is CASSSPGFNTGELFF. The CDR3 DNA reads TGTGCCAGCAGCTCACCGGGATTCAACACCGGGGAGCTGTTTTTT.

This chain links TRBV6-6 with TRBJ2-7; D could derive from TRBD1 or TRBD2 (5 bases each). V dropped 5 bases and J dropped 2 bases, with 10 bases sitting between them. The V gene's germline CDR1 is MNHNY and CDR2 SVGAGI (reference sequence). The CDR3 loop spans 13 amino acids. As DNA, the CDR3 is TGTGCCAGCAGTACAGGACTTACCTACGAGCAGTACTTC. Its translation is CASSTGLTYEQYF.

The chain employs TRBV4-1 and TRBJ2-7; D possibly corresponds to TRBD1 (6 bases). The germline V and J ends were trimmed by 5 bases and 2 bases, with 19 bases remaining between them. Looked up from germline, CDR1 is MGHRA and CDR2 is YSYEKL. The CDR3 is 16 residues long. The CDR3 region is CASSIHPGQLTYEQYF. In nucleotides, the CDR3 is TGCGCCAGCAGCATACATCCGGGACAACTGACCTACGAGCAGTACTTC.

This chain connects TRBV5-1 to TRBJ2-5; D remains unclear. Per germline, CDR1 SGHRS and CDR2 YFSETQ. Trimming took 0 bases from V and 1 from J, leaving 10 bases between them. This CDR3 has 15 residues. The CDR3, as DNA: TGCGCCAGCAGCTTGGGAGGCGGATCCCAAGAGACCCAGTACTTC. Its translation: CASSLGGGSQETQYF.

This clone was observed a handful of times. V gene TRBV4-1 combines with J gene TRBJ1-5, with D unresolved. This CDR3 is 15 amino acids long. The V end lost 2 bases, the J end lost 0 bases, and 8 bases lay between the germline ends. Germline V gives CDR1 MGHRA, CDR2 YSYEKL. CDR3 nucleotide sequence: TGCGCCAGCAGCCAACGGGCGGATAGCAATCAGCCCCAGCATTTT. It yields the protein CASSQRADSNQPQHF.